A selection of T cell receptor beta chains follows, all from one sample in a study of blood T cell repertoires in COVID-19. Assay: immunoSEQ multiplex PCR; the TCRdb copy retains only in-frame clones and omits some. The data show about 170,000 clones, approximately 83% seen once. The specimen was peripheral blood. Receptor source: a woman in her sixties with acute or convalescent COVID-19. Both conserved end residues are part of each CDR3. The D gene is left open where the match is weak. Size is omitted from some rows. Given values are once, few, many or a class for expanded clones.

J gene	clone size	V gene	D gene	CDR3 protein	CDR3 DNA
TRBJ1-4	NA	TRBV7-8	NA	CASTQGMGFGEKLFF	TGTGCCAGCACCCAGGGGATGGGGTTTGGTGAAAAACTGTTTTTT
TRBJ2-3	NA	TRBV5-4	TRBD1	CASSLGQRTDTQYF	TGTGCCAGCAGCCTGGGACAGAGGACAGATACGCAGTATTTT
TRBJ2-5	NA	TRBV27	NA	CASSSSGQLQETQYF	TGTGCCAGCAGTTCCTCGGGACAACTACAAGAGACCCAGTACTTC
TRBJ2-1	NA	TRBV3-1/TRBV3-2	TRBD2	CASSQDPSGGPYNEQFF	TGTGCCAGCAGCCAAGACCCTAGCGGGGGCCCATACAATGAGCAGTTCTTC
TRBJ1-2	NA	TRBV5-6	NA	CASSFIGAGSYGYTF	TGTGCCAGCAGCTTTATTGGTGCCGGGTCATATGGCTACACCTTC
TRBJ2-5	NA	TRBV5-1	NA	CASSLDFVWETQYF	TGCGCCAGCAGCTTGGACTTCGTCTGGGAGACCCAGTACTTC
TRBJ1-6	NA	TRBV6-5	NA	CASSYSNAGFGSPLHF	TGTGCCAGCAGTTACTCGAACGCGGGGTTTGGATCACCCCTCCACTTT
TRBJ2-1	NA	TRBV7-9	TRBD2	CASSPRLAGAYNEQFF	TGTGCCAGCAGCCCCCGACTAGCGGGGGCCTACAATGAGCAGTTCTTC
TRBJ1-2	NA	TRBV6-5	NA	CASSLQGAYGYTF	TGTGCCAGCAGCCTACAGGGTGCCTATGGCTACACCTTC
TRBJ1-6	NA	TRBV3-1/TRBV3-2	NA	CASSQDSGEFSPLHF	TGTGCCAGCAGCCAAGATAGTGGTGAATTTTCACCCCTCCACTTT
TRBJ1-5	NA	TRBV24-1	NA	CATSTGDQPQHF	TGTGCCACCAGTACGGGAGATCAGCCCCAGCATTTT
TRBJ2-7	NA	TRBV6-1	TRBD2	CASSELAEDTGYEQYF	TGTGCCAGCAGTGAGCTAGCGGAGGATACAGGATACGAGCAGTACTTC
TRBJ1-2	few	TRBV19	NA	CASREQEYGYTF	TGTGCCAGTCGCGAACAGGAGTATGGCTACACCTTC